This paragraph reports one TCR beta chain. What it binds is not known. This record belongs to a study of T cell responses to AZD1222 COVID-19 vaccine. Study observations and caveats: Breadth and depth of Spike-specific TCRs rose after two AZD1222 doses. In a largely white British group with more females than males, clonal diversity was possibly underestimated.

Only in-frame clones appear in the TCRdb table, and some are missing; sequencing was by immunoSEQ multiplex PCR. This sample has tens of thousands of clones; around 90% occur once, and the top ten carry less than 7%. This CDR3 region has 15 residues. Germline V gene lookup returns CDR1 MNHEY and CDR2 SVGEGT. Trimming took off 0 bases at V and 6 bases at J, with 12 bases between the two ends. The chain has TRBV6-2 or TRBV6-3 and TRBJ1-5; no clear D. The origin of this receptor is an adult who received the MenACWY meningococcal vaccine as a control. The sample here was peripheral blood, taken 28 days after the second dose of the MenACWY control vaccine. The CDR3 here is CASSYSEQRAQPQHF. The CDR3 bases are TGTGCCAGCAGTTACTCGGAGCAGAGGGCTCAGCCCCAGCATTTT.